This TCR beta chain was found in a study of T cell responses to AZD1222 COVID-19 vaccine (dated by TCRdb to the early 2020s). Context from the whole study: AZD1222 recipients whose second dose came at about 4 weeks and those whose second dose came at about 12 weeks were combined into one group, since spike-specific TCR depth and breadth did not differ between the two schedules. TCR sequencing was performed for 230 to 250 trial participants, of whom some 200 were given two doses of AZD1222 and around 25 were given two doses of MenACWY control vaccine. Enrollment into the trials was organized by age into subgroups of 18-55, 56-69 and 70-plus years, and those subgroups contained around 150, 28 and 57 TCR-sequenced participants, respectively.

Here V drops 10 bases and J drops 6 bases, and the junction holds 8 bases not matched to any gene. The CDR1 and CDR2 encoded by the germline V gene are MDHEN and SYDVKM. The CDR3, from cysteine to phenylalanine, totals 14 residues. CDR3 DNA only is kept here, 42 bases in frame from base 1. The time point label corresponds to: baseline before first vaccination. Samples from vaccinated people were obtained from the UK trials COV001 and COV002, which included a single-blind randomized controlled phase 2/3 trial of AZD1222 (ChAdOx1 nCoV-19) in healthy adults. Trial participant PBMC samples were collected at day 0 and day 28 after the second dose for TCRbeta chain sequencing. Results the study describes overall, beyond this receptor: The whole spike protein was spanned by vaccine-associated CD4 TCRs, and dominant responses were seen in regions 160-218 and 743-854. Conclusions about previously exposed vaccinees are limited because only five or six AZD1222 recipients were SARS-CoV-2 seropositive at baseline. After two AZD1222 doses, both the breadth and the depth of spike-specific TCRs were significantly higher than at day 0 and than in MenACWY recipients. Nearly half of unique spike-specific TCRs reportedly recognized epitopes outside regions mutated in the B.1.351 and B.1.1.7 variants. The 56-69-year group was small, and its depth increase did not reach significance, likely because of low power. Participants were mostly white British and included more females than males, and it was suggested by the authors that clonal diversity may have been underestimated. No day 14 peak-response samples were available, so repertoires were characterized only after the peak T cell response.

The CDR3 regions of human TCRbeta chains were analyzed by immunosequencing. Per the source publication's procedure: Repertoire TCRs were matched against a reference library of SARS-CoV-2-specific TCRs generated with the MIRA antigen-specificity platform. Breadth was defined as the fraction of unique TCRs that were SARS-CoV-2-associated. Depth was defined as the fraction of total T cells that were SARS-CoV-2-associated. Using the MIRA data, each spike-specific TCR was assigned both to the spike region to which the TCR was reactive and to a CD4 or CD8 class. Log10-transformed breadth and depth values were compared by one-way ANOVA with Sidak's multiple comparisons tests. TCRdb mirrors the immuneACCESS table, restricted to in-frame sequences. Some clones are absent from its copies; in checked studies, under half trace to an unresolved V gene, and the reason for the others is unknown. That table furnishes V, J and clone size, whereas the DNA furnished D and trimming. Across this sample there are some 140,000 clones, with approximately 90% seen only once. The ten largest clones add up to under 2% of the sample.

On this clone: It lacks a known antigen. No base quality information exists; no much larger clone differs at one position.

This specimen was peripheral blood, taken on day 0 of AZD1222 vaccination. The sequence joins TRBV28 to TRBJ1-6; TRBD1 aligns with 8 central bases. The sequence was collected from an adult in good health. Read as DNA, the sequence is TGTGCCACAGGGGGCATGGGGAGTAATTCACCCCTCCACTTT. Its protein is CATGGMGSNSPLHF.